This T cell receptor (beta chain) stems from a study of T cells after yellow fever vaccination. This clonotype was observed a handful of times. TCRdb re-analysed the 5' RACE reads in MiXCR, keeping a single row per CDR3 protein. The table records approximately 550,000 distinct CDR3 sequences, about 19% of them present only once. Trimming shortened V by 7 bases and J by 8 bases, and 15 bases separated the two germline ends. Germline V gene data show CDR1 as LNHDA and CDR2 as SQIVND (reference sequence). The CDR3 consists of 14 residues. Source: PBMCs, taken 15 days after the yellow fever booster vaccination. The chain employs TRBV19 and TRBJ1-6, with D possibly TRBD1 on 5 matching bases. This TCR was sampled from a man younger than 45 who received the YFV17D yellow fever vaccine. CDR3 region: CASTDRGGDSPLHF. CDR3 coding DNA: TGTGCCAGTACCGATCGGGGGGGTGATTCACCCCTCCACTTT.